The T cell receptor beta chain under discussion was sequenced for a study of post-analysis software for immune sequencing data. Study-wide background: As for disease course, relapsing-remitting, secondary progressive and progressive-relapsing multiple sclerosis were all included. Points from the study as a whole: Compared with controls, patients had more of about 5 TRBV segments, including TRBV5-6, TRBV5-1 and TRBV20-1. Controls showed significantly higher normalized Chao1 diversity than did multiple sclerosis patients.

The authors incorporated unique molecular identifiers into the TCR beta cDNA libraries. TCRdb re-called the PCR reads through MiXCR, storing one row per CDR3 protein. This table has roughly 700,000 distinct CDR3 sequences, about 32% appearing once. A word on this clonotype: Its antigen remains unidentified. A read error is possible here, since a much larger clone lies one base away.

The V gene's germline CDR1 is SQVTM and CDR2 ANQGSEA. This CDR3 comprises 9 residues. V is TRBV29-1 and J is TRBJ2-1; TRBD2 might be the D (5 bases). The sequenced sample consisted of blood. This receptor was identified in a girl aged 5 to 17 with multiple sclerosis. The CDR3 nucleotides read TGCGGCGCTGAGGGTGAGCAGTTCTTC. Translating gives CGAEGEQFF.